A single sample gave rise to the 20 T cell receptor beta chains below, sequenced in a study of CD8+CD57+ T cells in acquired aplastic anemia. TCR beta VDJ and CDR3 were profiled, and genomic DNA was the template. In TCRdb, the reads were re-called with MiXCR into one record per CDR3 protein. The table has a few hundred thousand distinct CDR3 sequences, around 30% seen once. It was patients with CD8+CD57+ cell expansion by flow cytometry who were chosen for sequencing. The sequencing sample was made of sorted CD4+, CD8+, or CD8+CD57+ T cells (not recorded which) from PBMCs. Receptors originate from a human donor with aplastic anemia.

V gene TRBV29-1 combines with J gene TRBJ1-2; TRBD1 is a possible D gene (6 bases). Trimming left V 3 bases short and J 1 base short, with 9 bases between. The CDR3 sequence is 13 residues long. Germline CDR1 is SQVTM and CDR2 is ANQGSEA. The chain's CDR3 is CSVEAGDNYGYTF. As DNA, the CDR3 is TGCAGCGTTGAGGCAGGGGATAACTATGGCTACACCTTC. Together with reference TRBV29-1 and TRBJ1-2, the CDR3 gives the full variable domain: SAVISQKPSRDICQRGTSLTIQCQVDSQVTMMFWYRQQPGQSLTLIATANQGSEATYESGFVIDKFPISRPNLTFSTLTVSNMSPEDSSIYLCSVEAGDNYGYTFGSGTRLTVV.

The J gene is TRBJ1-2, the V gene TRBV25-1; 7 bases are shared with TRBD1. CDR1 and CDR2 from the germline V gene are MGHDK and SYGVNS. J lost 4 bases, V lost 5 bases, and 10 bases had no gene match. This CDR3 spans 15 amino acids. The CDR3 region has the DNA TGTGCCAGCAGTACCCCCGGAGGGACAGTCTATGGCTACACCTTC. It yields the protein CASSTPGGTVYGYTF.

This rearrangement joins TRBV6-1 to TRBJ1-5, with a tentative D call TRBD1 (6 bases). The germline V gene has CDR1 MNHNS and CDR2 SASEGT. The germline V and J ends were trimmed by 11 bases and 5 bases, with 16 bases remaining between them. The CDR3 spans 13 residues. The CDR3 sequence: CAAGAEGDQPQHF. The CDR3 bases are TGTGCCGCCGGGGCGGAGGGGGATCAGCCCCAGCATTTT.

In its sample, this clonotype was seen a few times. The chain employs TRBV11-3 and TRBJ2-7; TRBD1 matches 11 bases. J lost 4 bases, V lost 2 bases, and 4 bases had no gene match. The germline V gene encodes CDR1 SGHNT and CDR2 YENEEA. This CDR3 spans 15 amino acids. CDR3 sequence (DNA): TGTGCCAGCAGCTTATTCGGACAGGGGGCATACGAGCAGTACTTC. It codes for CASSLFGQGAYEQYF.

This clonotype came up a few times. J is TRBJ2-5 and V is TRBV7-9, with D perhaps matching TRBD2 (5 bases). The CDR3 spans 16 residues. With 5 bases removed from V and 2 bases from J, the gap between germline ends came to 18 bases. Per the germline V gene, CDR1 is SEHNR and CDR2 is FQNEAQ (reference sequence). The CDR3 DNA reads as TGTGCCAGCAGCCAAACATCTAGCTCCCGGCAAGAGACCCAGTACTTC. Translating it yields CASSQTSSSRQETQYF.

In this sample, this clonotype turned up a few times. V is TRBV19 and J is TRBJ1-1; possible D gene TRBD1, 5 bases. The CDR3 is 14 residues long. The germline V gene encodes CDR1 LNHDA and CDR2 SQIVND (reference sequence). The V end lost 4 bases, the J end lost 8 bases, and 17 bases lay between the germline ends. CDR3: CASSNQGAFSEAFF. In nucleotides, the CDR3 is TGTGCCAGTAGTAATCAGGGAGCCTTCTCGGAAGCTTTCTTT.

This clonotype was seen ten or more times. V and J are TRBV19 and TRBJ2-7; TRBD1 agrees at 7 bases. V shed 4 bases and J 8 bases; nucleotides not matched to a gene: 8. The germline gives CDR1 LNHDA, CDR2 SQIVND (reference sequence). The CDR3 length is 13 residues. The CDR3 is CASSTTGVDKQYF. The DNA for the CDR3 is TGTGCCAGTAGTACTACAGGGGTGGATAAGCAGTACTTC.

The table lists this clonotype with many counts. The rearrangement joins TRBV11-1 to TRBJ1-2; D is perhaps TRBD1 (6 bases). Trimming left V 2 bases short and J 8 bases short, with 24 bases between. Germline CDR1 and CDR2: SGHAT and FQDESV (reference sequence). CDR3 length equals 17 residues. The CDR3 nucleotides are TGTGCCAGCAGCTTAACCGCTCGAATAGGACCGGGGACAGGCTACACCTTC. Its protein product is CASSLTARIGPGTGYTF.

This clonotype turned up a few times. Germline and junction disagree at one end, which may indicate a read error. The chain links TRBV15 to TRBJ2-7; 8 nucleotides line up with TRBD2. The CDR3 has 13 amino acids. Germline V CDR1 and CDR2: LNHNV, YYDKDF (reference sequence). Here the CDR3 DNA reads TGTGCCACCAGCAGAGGAGGTAGCGGGGTGCCGGACTTC. Protein sequence: CATSRGGSGVPDF.

This clonotype was counted many times. J is TRBJ1-5 and V is TRBV7-9, with D perhaps TRBD1 (5 bases). Germline CDR1 reads SEHNR; CDR2 reads FQNEAQ (reference sequence). V lost 3 bases to trimming and J lost 3 bases, with 9 bases between them. This CDR3 is built from 14 residues. The CDR3 DNA reads TGTGCCAGCAGCTTGGGGGGTCTCAATCAGCCCCAGCATTTT. This translates into CASSLGGLNQPQHF.

The gene calls are TRBV7-8 and TRBJ2-7, with D perhaps matching TRBD1 (6 bases). The CDR3 extends over 13 amino acids. V gave up 5 bases and J gave up 4 bases, with 12 bases separating them. Germline V gene sequence: CDR1 SGHVS, CDR2 FQNEAQ. CDR3 sequence reads: CASSPSDRYEQYF. CDR3 coding DNA: TGTGCCAGCAGCCCCTCAGACAGGTACGAGCAGTACTTC.

This clonotype was recorded at least ten times. The rearrangement uses TRBV12-3 or TRBV12-4 and TRBJ2-6; D not resolved. The CDR3 totals 13 residues. Deletions cut 3 bases from V and 2 bases from J, with 2 bases between. In DNA form, the CDR3 reads TGTGCCAGCAGTTTCGCTGGGGCCAACGTCCTGACTTTC. Protein sequence: CASSFAGANVLTF.

Here the CDR3 reads CSASPAQFSYNEQFF. DNA for the CDR3: TGCAGTGCTAGTCCGGCGCAATTCTCCTACAATGAGCAGTTCTTC. This chain connects TRBV20-1 to TRBJ2-1; no clear D. Germline CDR1 is DFQATT and CDR2 is SNEGSKA (reference sequence). Trimming took 3 bases from V and 0 from J, leaving 12 bases between them. The CDR3 is made up of 15 amino acids.

This clonotype was counted at least ten times. The V call is TRBV20-1, the J call TRBJ1-2; D remains ambiguous. The V gene lost 0 bases and the J gene lost 4 bases, with 12 bases spanning the gap. CDR3 length: 14 residues. Germline CDR1 reads DFQATT; CDR2 reads SNEGSKA (reference sequence). The CDR3 loop reads CSARDRDRSYGYTF. In DNA, the CDR3 is TGCAGTGCTAGAGACAGAGACCGAAGCTATGGCTACACCTTC.

This clonotype was found a few times. The chain has TRBV11-2 and TRBJ1-2, with 7 bases aligning to TRBD1. The CDR3 is 18 amino acids. V gave up 4 bases and J gave up 1 base; unmatched junction bases: 15. CDR1 is SGHAT, CDR2 FQNNGV, per germline. The CDR3 loop is CASSSTRDAGQNNYGYTF. For the CDR3, the DNA is TGTGCCAGCAGCTCCACGCGGGACGCGGGACAGAATAACTATGGCTACACCTTC. The full variable domain, its missing parts supplied by reference TRBV11-2 and TRBJ1-2, is EAGVAQSPRYKIIEKRQSVAFWCNPISGHATLYWYQQILGQGPKLLIQFQNNGVVDDSQLPKDRFSAERLKGVDSTLKIQPAKLEDSAVYLCASSSTRDAGQNNYGYTFGSGTRLTVV.

The chain couples TRBV7-9 to TRBJ1-1, with 7 bases matching TRBD1. The CDR3 runs 12 residues. V was pared by 7 bases and J by 5 bases, with 4 bases of the junction left unmatched. CDR1 is SEHNR, CDR2 FQNEAQ, per germline (reference sequence). The CDR3 DNA reads TGTGCCAGCAAGCAGGGGGGGACTGAAGCTTTCTTT. Protein product: CASKQGGTEAFF.

As for this clonotype: The CDR3 end shows no conserved phenylalanine or tryptophan, and so a read error is likely. The DNA is left out, because the CDR3 cannot be placed on it with certainty; the CDR3 is given as TCRdb lists it. J is TRBJ2-7 and V is TRBV25-1; TRBD1, the table's D call, was not compared with the DNA. The germline gives CDR1 MGHDK, CDR2 SYGVNS. Termini included, the CDR3 measures 8 amino acids. The CDR3 loop is CASSERHR.

This clonotype was counted ten times or more. The chain couples TRBV7-9 to TRBJ1-6, with D maybe TRBD1 (6 bases). CDR3 length: 14 amino acids. In germline, CDR1 is SEHNR, CDR2 FQNEAQ (reference sequence). V was shortened by 5 bases and J by 9 bases, with 14 bases between the two germline ends. The DNA for the CDR3 is TGTGCCAGCAGCGTGGAACAGGGAAGTTCACCCCTCCACTTT. Protein: CASSVEQGSSPLHF. Filled out from reference TRBV7-9 and TRBJ1-6, the complete variable domain reads DTGVSQNPRHKITKRGQNVTFRCDPISEHNRLYWYRQTLGQGPEFLTYFQNEAQLEKSRLLSDRFSAERPKGSFSTLEIQRTEQGDSAMYLCASSVEQGSSPLHFGNGTRLTVT.

This clonotype was observed once. The chain joins TRBV10-1 to TRBJ2-1; D is perhaps TRBD2 (6 bases). Germline-derived CDR1 and CDR2 are WNHNN and SYGVQD (reference sequence). The V end lost 6 bases, the J end lost 2 bases, and 17 bases lay between the germline ends. This CDR3 is 16 amino acids long. The CDR3 DNA reads TGCGCCAGCAGCTACTCCCCGGGGGAGGCCTACAATGAGCAGTTCTTC. Translation gives CASSYSPGEAYNEQFF.

The V gene is TRBV29-1, the J gene TRBJ2-1; D may be TRBD2 (6 bases). The V end lost 7 bases, the J end lost 1 base, and 17 bases lay between the germline ends. Germline CDR1 and CDR2: SQVTM and ANQGSEA. The CDR3 sequence is 15 residues long. The CDR3, as DNA: TGCAGCGCTGCGCCCGGGGGAAGGTCCTACAATGAGCAGTTCTTC. It translates to CSAAPGGRSYNEQFF.